The 10 T cell receptor beta chains given below trace back to one sample, sequenced in a study of cytomegalovirus exposure and HLA in healthy donors. The PCR was carried out with 60 Vbeta primers and 13 Jbeta primers. Clones were read by immunoSEQ multiplex PCR, and TCRdb kept only the in-frame ones, dropping some. The table has under 200,000 clones, 60% to 80% seen once. What was sequenced was PBMCs. Every receptor here comes from a man between 60 and 75 years old in good health and CMV-seronegative.

This sequence joins TRBV5-1 and TRBJ2-5; possible D gene TRBD2, 5 bases. The CDR3 loop spans 12 amino acids. Germline assignment: CDR1 SGHRS and CDR2 YFSETQ. Trimming took off 4 bases at V and 10 bases at J, with 14 bases between the two ends. The CDR3 sequence: CASSPDLGSQYF. For the CDR3, the DNA is TGCGCCAGCAGCCCCGACTTAGGGAGCCAGTACTTC.

The genes are TRBV4-2 and TRBJ2-7; 11 nucleotides align to TRBD2. Germline lookup yields CDR1 LGHNA and CDR2 YNFKEQ. V lost 2 bases to trimming and J lost 2 bases; unmatched junction nucleotides: 5. The CDR3 sequence is 16 residues long. CDR3 in amino acids: CASSQRVAGGPYEQYF. DNA of the CDR3: TGTGCCAGCAGCCAAAGGGTAGCGGGGGGGCCCTACGAGCAGTACTTC.

This chain joins TRBV7-2 and TRBJ2-1; D is uncertain. The CDR3 extends over 13 amino acids. Germline-derived CDR1 and CDR2 are SGHTA and FQGNSA. The V gene lost 2 bases and the J gene lost 3 bases, with 5 bases spanning the gap. The DNA for the CDR3 is TGTGCCAGCAGCTTATCCGGCTACAATGAGCAGTTCTTC. Translation: CASSLSGYNEQFF.

The CDR3 DNA is TGTGCCAGCAGCTTGTGGGGGGGCCCTAACTATGGCTACACCTTC. Translated, it gives CASSLWGGPNYGYTF. The chain uses TRBV5-6 and TRBJ1-2, with D perhaps TRBD1 (6 bases). Germline CDR1 reads SGHDT; CDR2 reads YYEEEE. The CDR3 contains 15 residues. V was pared by 1 base and J by 0 bases, with 10 bases between.

V gene TRBV10-3 combines with J gene TRBJ1-1; D might be TRBD1 (6 bases). The CDR3 runs to 15 residues. From germline, CDR1 is ENHRY and CDR2 SYGVKD. V shed 3 bases and J shed 7 bases, with 18 bases lying between them. CDR3 coding DNA: TGTGCCATCAGTGACTTTGGGACACCCTGGTATGAAGCTTTCTTT. Its protein is CAISDFGTPWYEAFF.

Remarks on this clone: Its ends do not fully match the called genes, so a read error is possible. The chain combines TRBV5-6 with TRBJ1-2, with TRBD1 identical over 7 bases. Germline-derived CDR1 and CDR2 are SGHDT and YYEEEE. The CDR3 contains 14 residues. DNA for the CDR3: TGTGCCAGCAGCTTGACACAGGGGTTAGGTGGCTACCCCTTC. Encoded protein: CASSLTQGLGGYPF.

Regarding this clone: The sample carries other DNA sequences with the same CDR3. J is TRBJ2-5 and V is TRBV18, with unresolved D. The V gene lost 2 bases and the J gene lost 2 bases, with 6 bases spanning the gap. CDR1 KGHSH and CDR2 LQKENI come from the germline V gene. The CDR3 is made up of 13 amino acids. The CDR3 bases are TGTGCCAGCTCACCAGCCAGGCAAGAGACCCAGTACTTC. Encoded protein: CASSPARQETQYF.

The gene calls are TRBV9 and TRBJ2-4; D might be TRBD2 (6 bases). The CDR3 consists of 16 residues. V was pared by 5 bases and J by 6 bases, with 21 bases between. The germline V gene has CDR1 SGDLS and CDR2 YYNGEE. DNA for the CDR3: TGTGCCAGCAGTTATAGCGGACAAACGCTCGGAAACATTCAGTACTTC. It codes for CASSYSGQTLGNIQYF.

The V gene is TRBV11-3, the J gene TRBJ2-7; perhaps TRBD2 as D (5 bases). This CDR3 is built from 12 residues. The ends were cut back, 1 base at V and 6 bases at J, with 7 bases in the middle. Looked up from germline, CDR1 is SGHNT and CDR2 is YENEEA. CDR3 region: CASSLGGLEQYF. In DNA, the CDR3 is TGTGCCAGCAGCTTAGGTGGACTCGAGCAGTACTTC.

This sequence joins TRBV18 and TRBJ1-1, with unresolved D. Germline V CDR1 and CDR2: KGHSH, LQKENI. With 3 bases removed from V and 5 bases from J, the gap between germline ends came to 10 bases. This CDR3 has 13 residues. CDR3 sequence (DNA): TGTGCCAGCTCACCGTTCGGGAATACTGAAGCTTTCTTT. Its protein is CASSPFGNTEAFF.